Listed here are 32 T cell receptor beta chains from one sample, sequenced in a study of blood T cell repertoires in COVID-19. Here immunoSEQ multiplex PCR was the method, and the copy in TCRdb shows in-frame clones only, minus some. The table lists approximately 120,000 clones, over 55% of them singletons. Sequences were obtained from peripheral blood. The receptors come from a woman in her 70s with acute or convalescent COVID-19.

Here the CDR3 reads CASSWSGETQYF. The CDR3 nucleotides are TGTGCCAGCAGCTGGTCCGGGGAGACCCAGTACTTC. The chain links TRBV7-9 to TRBJ2-5, with D unresolved. The CDR3 covers 12 residues. Trimming stripped 4 bases from V and 5 bases from J, with 8 bases between. The germline V gene has CDR1 SEHNR and CDR2 FQNEAQ (reference sequence).

The chain couples TRBV13 to TRBJ2-7; 7 bases are shared with TRBD2. Trimming removed 2 bases from V and 3 bases from J; junction bases left unmatched: 1. Germline V gives CDR1 PRHDT, CDR2 FYEKMQ (reference sequence). CDR3 length equals 13 residues. CDR3 DNA sequence: TGTGCCAGCAGCTTACCGGGGGGCTACGAGCAGTACTTC. As protein: CASSLPGGYEQYF.

This clone has just a few counts. The chain recombines TRBV6-4 with TRBJ1-3, with D possibly TRBD1 on 6 matching bases. V lost 7 bases and J 0 bases, leaving 16 bases between the germline ends. There are 16 residues in the CDR3. Germline lookup yields CDR1 MRHNA and CDR2 SNTAGT. The CDR3 sequence is CASKRAGVSSGNTIYF. The CDR3 DNA reads as TGTGCCAGCAAACGAGCAGGGGTAAGCTCTGGAAACACCATATATTTT.

The chain employs TRBV6-4 and TRBJ2-3, with D maybe TRBD1 (5 bases). This CDR3 contains 14 residues. Germline values: CDR1 MRHNA, CDR2 SNTAGT. V shed 1 base and J shed 4 bases, with 9 bases lying between them. The CDR3 here is CASSDFQGADTQYF. DNA for the CDR3: TGTGCCAGCAGTGACTTCCAAGGGGCAGATACGCAGTATTTT.

The genes are TRBV5-1 and TRBJ2-1, with 7 nucleotides matching TRBD2. Trimming cost V 0 bases and J 0 bases; bases outside gene matches: 3. Germline V gene data show CDR1 as SGHRS and CDR2 as YFSETQ. There are 16 residues in the CDR3. The chain's CDR3 is CASSLEAGVSYNEQFF. Written as DNA, the CDR3 is TGCGCCAGCAGCTTGGAGGCGGGAGTCTCCTACAATGAGCAGTTCTTC.

The sample holds a few counts of this clone. The V call is TRBV6-6, the J call TRBJ1-6; TRBD1 is a possible D gene (6 bases). Germline CDR1 MNHNY, CDR2 SVGAGI (reference sequence). Trimming stripped 2 bases from V and 8 bases from J, with 13 bases between. This CDR3 has 15 residues. CDR3 protein: CASSYRGGPDSPLHF. In DNA form, the CDR3 reads TGTGCCAGCAGTTACCGGGGGGGGCCGGATTCACCCCTCCACTTT.

J is TRBJ2-5 and V is TRBV20-1; 16 bases align to TRBD2. V was pared by 3 bases and J by 5 bases, with 12 bases of the junction left unmatched. The CDR3 extends over 18 amino acids. The germline V gene has CDR1 DFQATT and CDR2 SNEGSKA (reference sequence). CDR3 DNA sequence: TGCAGTGCTAGTATTTCGGGACTAGCGGGGGGGAAGTGGGAGACCCAGTACTTC. This gives the protein CSASISGLAGGKWETQYF.

The chain is built from TRBV11-2 and TRBJ1-2; TRBD1 is a possible D gene (5 bases). With 5 bases removed from V and 3 bases from J, the gap between germline ends came to 19 bases. Germline lookup yields CDR1 SGHAT and CDR2 FQNNGV. CDR3 length: 16 residues. The CDR3 nucleotides are TGTGCCAGCAGCCCCCTTTGGGGGGGTAGTGACTATGGCTACACCTTC. Protein product: CASSPLWGGSDYGYTF.

The genes are TRBV11-2 and TRBJ1-1; possibly TRBD1 for D (5 bases). V dropped 7 bases and J dropped 5 bases, with 11 bases sitting between them. In germline, CDR1 is SGHAT, CDR2 FQNNGV. This CDR3 spans 12 amino acids. CDR3 protein: CASILGGTEAFF. The CDR3 DNA sequence: TGTGCCAGCATACTGGGGGGGACTGAAGCTTTCTTT.

The chain uses TRBV19 and TRBJ1-5; 7 positions agree with TRBD1. Germline CDR1 reads LNHDA; CDR2 reads SQIVND (reference sequence). V was pared by 10 bases and J by 2 bases, with 17 bases of the junction left unmatched. This CDR3 spans 17 amino acids. CDR3 sequence (DNA): TGTGCCACCGCAGATAGACAGGGACCGGCGGGCAATCAGCCCCAGCATTTT. It encodes CATADRQGPAGNQPQHF.

This clone was counted a single time. V and J are TRBV19 and TRBJ2-1; D possibly corresponds to TRBD1 (7 bases). This CDR3 is built from 15 residues. Germline CDR1 reads LNHDA; CDR2 reads SQIVND (reference sequence). V was cut by 7 bases and J by 7 bases, with 20 bases left in between. CDR3 residues: CASNRPGGTGNEQFF. The CDR3 DNA follows: TGTGCCAGTAACCGACCAGGGGGGACTGGGAATGAGCAGTTCTTC.

The genes are TRBV5-4 and TRBJ1-2; D is unresolved. Trimming stripped 0 bases from V and 8 bases from J, with 11 bases between. Germline CDR1 is SGHNT and CDR2 is YYREEE (reference sequence). CDR3 length equals 13 residues. CDR3 sequence (DNA): TGTGCCAGCAGCTTGGTTCCGGCGGAAGGCTACACCTTC. Amino acids: CASSLVPAEGYTF. The full variable domain, completed using reference TRBV5-4 and TRBJ1-2, is ETGVTQSPTHLIKTRGQQVTLRCSSQSGHNTVSWYQQALGQGPQFIFQYYREEENGRGNFPPRFSGLQFPNYSSELNVNALELDDSALYLCASSLVPAEGYTFGSGTRLTVV.

Many counts were recorded for this clone. The J gene is TRBJ2-5, the V gene TRBV5-1, with D possibly matching TRBD2 (5 bases). The CDR3 consists of 13 residues. Germline V gives CDR1 SGHRS, CDR2 YFSETQ. V was trimmed by 4 bases and J by 6 bases, leaving 13 bases between them. In nucleotides, the CDR3 is TGCGCCAGCAGCACCCTCAGCGGCAAGACCCAGTACTTC. The encoded protein is CASSTLSGKTQYF.

The rearrangement uses TRBV18 and TRBJ1-1, with TRBD1 identical over 8 bases. J lost 5 bases, V lost 2 bases, and 10 bases had no gene match. Per germline, CDR1 KGHSH and CDR2 LQKENI. This CDR3 is 16 amino acids long. The CDR3 DNA reads as TGTGCCAGCTCACCAAACCACGGACAGGGTTGGACTGAAGCTTTCTTT. Translated: CASSPNHGQGWTEAFF.

The V gene is TRBV4-1, the J gene TRBJ1-6, with TRBD1 matching 11 bases. The CDR3 totals 17 residues. V trimming: 3 bases; J trimming: 0 bases; junction bases outside the gene matches: 1. Germline assignment: CDR1 MGHRA and CDR2 YSYEKL. This CDR3 reads CASSQDRGRSYNSPLHF. DNA of the CDR3: TGCGCCAGCAGCCAGGACAGGGGGCGCTCCTATAATTCACCCCTCCACTTT.

This clone was counted a few times. This rearrangement joins TRBV6-1 to TRBJ1-5, with D perhaps TRBD1 (6 bases). Germline V gene lookup returns CDR1 MNHNS and CDR2 SASEGT. V lost 2 bases to trimming and J lost 2 bases, with 16 bases between them. The CDR3 is 17 amino acids. In DNA, the CDR3 is TGTGCCAGCAGTGAAACCCGGGTGGGGGCTGGCAATCAGCCCCAGCATTTT. It translates to CASSETRVGAGNQPQHF.

This chain joins TRBV19 and TRBJ1-5; D remains ambiguous. Germline CDR1 LNHDA, CDR2 SQIVND (reference sequence). The CDR3 runs 14 residues. V lost 1 base and J 6 bases, leaving 10 bases between the germline ends. This CDR3 is CASSIAPRSQPQHF. The DNA for the CDR3 is TGTGCCAGTAGTATAGCTCCGAGGAGTCAGCCCCAGCATTTT.

This clone was recorded many times. V gene TRBV7-9 combines with J gene TRBJ1-2; 7 positions match TRBD1. Germline V gene sequence: CDR1 SEHNR, CDR2 FQNEAQ (reference sequence). V trimming: 3 bases; J trimming: 4 bases; junction bases outside the gene matches: 5. There are 14 residues in the CDR3. Here the CDR3 reads CASSLTTGVYGYTF. DNA of the CDR3: TGTGCCAGCAGCTTGACAACAGGGGTCTATGGCTACACCTTC.

This clone was counted only a few times. The V call is TRBV4-1, the J call TRBJ2-7; TRBD2 matches at 11 bases. After removal of 1 base from V and 3 bases from J, the junction contained 5 bases not matched to a gene. The germline V gene encodes CDR1 MGHRA and CDR2 YSYEKL. The CDR3 contains 16 residues. CDR3 protein: CASSQVSGRVLYEQYF. In nucleotides, the CDR3 is TGCGCCAGCAGCCAAGTTAGCGGGAGGGTCCTCTACGAGCAGTACTTC.

The chain employs TRBV30 and TRBJ2-3; 13 positions agree with TRBD2. The CDR3 is 16 amino acids. Per the germline V gene, CDR1 is GTSNPN and CDR2 is SVGIG (reference sequence). J gave up 5 bases and V 3 bases, and 8 bases lay outside the gene matches. The CDR3 spells CAWSRGLAGDLDTQYF. The CDR3 DNA reads TGTGCCTGGAGCAGAGGACTAGCGGGAGATTTAGATACGCAGTATTTT.

This rearrangement joins TRBV16 to TRBJ2-6; 10 bases are a match to TRBD1. CDR3 length equals 19 residues. Germline CDR1 reads KGHSY; CDR2 reads FQNENV. V shed 3 bases, J shed 4 bases, and the junction held 12 bases outside the gene matches. Here the CDR3 DNA reads TGTGCCAGCAGCCACCGATCCCGGGACAGGGGATCAGGGGCCAACGTCCTGACTTTC. Protein: CASSHRSRDRGSGANVLTF.

This clone was found a few times. CDR3 nucleotide sequence: TGCGCCAGCAGCTTGTTGGCGGGAGGGTCCTACGAGCAGTACTTC. The encoded protein is CASSLLAGGSYEQYF. The chain employs TRBV5-1 and TRBJ2-7, with TRBD2 identical over 9 bases. Germline values: CDR1 SGHRS, CDR2 YFSETQ. The CDR3 is 15 amino acids. V was pared by 1 base and J by 1 base, with 3 bases of the junction left unmatched.

This chain joins TRBV15 and TRBJ1-1, with D perhaps matching TRBD1 (6 bases). Trimming shortened V by 7 bases and J by 5 bases, and 14 bases separated the two germline ends. Germline values: CDR1 LNHNV, CDR2 YYDKDF (reference sequence). This CDR3 is built from 13 residues. In DNA, the CDR3 is TGTGCCACCACCTCAGGGGTTGATACTGAAGCTTTCTTT. It translates to CATTSGVDTEAFF. Variable domain in full (rest from reference TRBV15 and TRBJ1-1): DAMVIQNPRYQVTQFGKPVTLSCSQTLNHNVMYWYQQKSSQAPKLLFHYYDKDFNNEADTPDNFQSRRPNTSFCFLDIRSPGLGDTAMYLCATTSGVDTEAFFGQGTRLTVV.

Only a few counts were recorded for this clone. The genes are TRBV6-2 or TRBV6-3 and TRBJ2-1; D possibly corresponds to TRBD1 (5 bases). The germline V and J ends were trimmed by 6 bases and 1 base, with 13 bases remaining between them. Germline V gene lookup returns CDR1 MNHEY and CDR2 SVGEGT. The CDR3 covers 15 residues. CDR3 loop: CASSTMTVSYNEQFF. The CDR3 nucleotides read TGTGCCAGCAGCACCATGACAGTTTCCTACAATGAGCAGTTCTTC.

This chain links TRBV5-1 with TRBJ1-2; D call uncertain. Between the trimmed V and J ends, which lost 0 bases and 4 bases, there was a span of 10 bases. CDR3 length equals 14 residues. Germline V lookup: CDR1 SGHRS, CDR2 YFSETQ. Written as DNA, the CDR3 is TGCGCCAGCAGCTTGGGGGCTGCACCCTATGGCTACACCTTC. Its protein is CASSLGAAPYGYTF.

This clone was seen ten or more times. The chain recombines TRBV6-4 with TRBJ1-6; D uncertain. The germline gives CDR1 MRHNA, CDR2 SNTAGT. V gave up 4 bases and J gave up 8 bases, with 12 bases separating them. This CDR3 spans 14 amino acids. The CDR3 is CASSASGRDSPLHF. The CDR3 nucleotides read TGTGCCAGCAGTGCCAGTGGGCGCGATTCACCCCTCCACTTT.

The rearrangement uses TRBV5-6 and TRBJ2-3, with TRBD2 as a possible D gene (6 bases). CDR3 length equals 16 residues. V shed 4 bases and J shed 8 bases, with 23 bases lying between them. The germline V gene has CDR1 SGHDT and CDR2 YYEEEE. The CDR3 nucleotides read TGTGCCAGCAGCACCCCGGGACTGGCCCCCGTTGGTACGCAGTATTTT. Amino acid sequence: CASSTPGLAPVGTQYF.

The chain recombines TRBV5-5 with TRBJ1-4, with D perhaps matching TRBD1 (5 bases). The ends were cut back, 0 bases at V and 5 bases at J, with 11 bases in the middle. The germline gives CDR1 SGHKS, CDR2 YYEKEE (reference sequence). This CDR3 comprises 15 residues. The CDR3 loop reads CASSLAAGSNEKLFF. The CDR3 DNA follows: TGTGCCAGCAGCTTGGCCGCAGGGTCCAATGAAAAACTGTTTTTT. Variable domain in full (rest from reference TRBV5-5 and TRBJ1-4): DAGVTQSPTHLIKTRGQQVTLRCSPISGHKSVSWYQQVLGQGPQFIFQYYEKEERGRGNFPDRFSARQFPNYSSELNVNALLLGDSALYLCASSLAAGSNEKLFFGSGTQLSVL.

The V and J genes are TRBV6-5 and TRBJ1-2, with 8 bases matching TRBD1. This CDR3 has 16 amino acids. The V gene end was trimmed by 3 bases and the J gene end by 8 bases; junction bases not matched to a gene: 14. CDR1 is MNHEY and CDR2 is SVGAGI in the germline V gene. In nucleotides, the CDR3 is TGTGCCAGCAGTTATCCCACTTCGACAGGGGAGGGAGGCTACACCTTC. It yields the protein CASSYPTSTGEGGYTF.

V gene TRBV5-1 combines with J gene TRBJ1-1, with a possible D match to TRBD1 (5 bases). The germline CDR1 and CDR2 sequences are SGHRS and YFSETQ. CDR3 length: 14 residues. Between the trimmed V and J ends, which lost 0 bases and 5 bases, there was a span of 11 bases. The CDR3 sequence is CASSLGEKGTEAFF. The CDR3 nucleotides are TGCGCCAGCAGCTTGGGGGAAAAGGGGACTGAAGCTTTCTTT.

This clone has ten or more counts. This CDR3 is also generated by other DNA sequences in the sample. The chain joins TRBV7-8 to TRBJ1-2; no firm D call. Trimming removed 2 bases at V and 1 base at J, with 11 bases between. The CDR3 spans 15 residues. Germline loops: CDR1 SGHVS, CDR2 FQNEAQ. CDR3 DNA sequence: TGTGCCAGCAGCTTAATGGCAGGTGATAACTATGGCTACACCTTC. Its protein product is CASSLMAGDNYGYTF.

Comments on this clone: The junction departs from the called germline gene at one end, perhaps through a read error. The chain employs TRBV29-1 and TRBJ1-2, with TRBD1 as a possible D gene (6 bases). Germline V gives CDR1 SQVTM, CDR2 ANQGSEA. This CDR3 has 14 residues. The CDR3 DNA follows: TGCAGCGTCGAAGGGGTTGGCAGGGGAAGAGGCTACACCTTC. Its protein is CSVEGVGRGRGYTF.